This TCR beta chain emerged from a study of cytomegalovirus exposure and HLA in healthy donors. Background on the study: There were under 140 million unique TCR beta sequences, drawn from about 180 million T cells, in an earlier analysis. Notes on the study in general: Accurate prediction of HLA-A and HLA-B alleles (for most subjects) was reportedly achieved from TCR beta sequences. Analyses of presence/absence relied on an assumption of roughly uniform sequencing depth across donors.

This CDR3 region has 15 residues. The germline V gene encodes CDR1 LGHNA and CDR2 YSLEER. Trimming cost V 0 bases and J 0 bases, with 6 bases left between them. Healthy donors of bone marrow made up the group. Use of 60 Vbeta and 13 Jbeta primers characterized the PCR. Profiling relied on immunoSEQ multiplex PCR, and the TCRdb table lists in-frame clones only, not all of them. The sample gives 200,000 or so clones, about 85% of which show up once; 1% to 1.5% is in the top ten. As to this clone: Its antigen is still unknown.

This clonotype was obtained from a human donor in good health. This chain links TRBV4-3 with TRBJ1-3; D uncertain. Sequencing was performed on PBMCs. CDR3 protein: CASSQDWSSGNTIYF. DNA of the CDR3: TGCGCCAGCAGCCAAGATTGGAGCTCTGGAAACACCATATATTTT.